This T cell receptor beta chain was captured in a study of blood T cells in healthy people across ages. On the study more broadly: Per every two T cells, about one barcoded beta molecule was captured by template switching.

The second PCR ran about 6 to 11 cycles with a sample-barcoded 5' primer and J-beta primers. TCRdb used MiXCR to reprocess the 5' RACE reads, holding one entry per CDR3 protein. This sample yields hundreds of thousands of distinct CDR3 sequences, of which more than 20% are seen a single time; about 3.6% belongs to the top ten. Whenever a sample was processed, at least 6.5 million PBMCs were isolated. This CDR3 has 15 residues. V lost 2 bases, J lost 7 bases, and 5 bases stayed unmatched. Per the germline V gene, CDR1 is SGHTA and CDR2 is FQGNSA. This clonotype was detected ten times or more. Sample: blood. This clonotype was obtained from a man between 65 and 85 years old in good health. The chain employs TRBV7-2 and TRBJ2-1, with 10 bases fitting TRBD2. CDR3 DNA: TGTGCCAGCAGCTTACGTGCTAGCGGGGGTAATGAGCAGTTCTTC. Encoded protein: CASSLRASGGNEQFF. Supplemented by reference TRBV7-2 and TRBJ2-1, the full variable domain reads GAGVSQSPSNKVTEKGKDVELRCDPISGHTALYWYRQSLGQGLEFLIYFQGNSAPDKSGLPSDRFSAERTGGSVSTLTIQRTQQEDSAVYLCASSLRASGGNEQFFGPGTRLTVL.